Below are 30 T cell receptor beta chains sequenced from a single sample in a study of T-cell memory formation after mild COVID-19. TCRdb redid the calling of the 5' RACE reads with MiXCR, one entry per CDR3 protein. The data contain about 350,000 distinct CDR3 sequences, under 30% of them singletons. Sequences were obtained from PBMCs or a T cell subset sorted from them (not recorded which). Source of these receptors: an adult woman who had mild COVID-19 (a few samples of this study predate the infection). Cell type and time point are not known.

This clonotype was found a few times. The chain joins TRBV7-9 to TRBJ2-5; the D gene is possibly TRBD2 (7 bases). Trimming took off 5 bases at V and 3 bases at J, with 13 bases between the two ends. CDR1 and CDR2 (germline): SEHNR, FQNEAQ (reference sequence). The CDR3 covers 14 residues. Here the CDR3 DNA reads TGTGCCAGCAGCCCTAGGGGGGGCGAAGAGACCCAGTACTTC. The encoded protein is CASSPRGGEETQYF.

This clonotype was picked up a small number of times. The chain couples TRBV11-2 to TRBJ2-7; no reliable D call. The CDR3 is 12 residues long. Germline assignment: CDR1 SGHAT and CDR2 FQNNGV. The V gene lost 6 bases and the J gene lost 6 bases, with 12 bases spanning the gap. This CDR3 is CASRQTVFEQYF. The CDR3 DNA reads as TGTGCCAGCAGACAAACGGTGTTCGAGCAGTACTTC.

This clonotype has only a few counts. J is TRBJ2-7 and V is TRBV7-2; D ambiguous. Germline CDR1 and CDR2: SGHTA and FQGNSA. The CDR3 is made up of 14 amino acids. The V and J ends lost 1 base and 0 bases respectively, with 7 bases between them. CDR3 sequence (DNA): TGTGCCAGCAGCTTAGGCATGCGCTCCTACGAGCAGTACTTC. Amino acids: CASSLGMRSYEQYF. The full variable domain, in which reference TRBV7-2 and TRBJ2-7 provide the parts outside the CDR3, is GAGVSQSPSNKVTEKGKDVELRCDPISGHTALYWYRQSLGQGLEFLIYFQGNSAPDKSGLPSDRFSAERTGGSVSTLTIQRTQQEDSAVYLCASSLGMRSYEQYFGPGTRLTVT.

This clonotype was seen a few times. The chain has TRBV29-1 and TRBJ2-3; 8 bases fit TRBD2. Germline V gives CDR1 SQVTM, CDR2 ANQGSEA. The length of the CDR3 is 16 residues. J lost 2 bases, V lost 2 bases, and 9 bases had no gene match. CDR3 loop: CSVERQAGEYTDTQYF. The CDR3 nucleotides are TGCAGCGTTGAACGCCAAGCGGGAGAATACACAGATACGCAGTATTTT.

V gene TRBV5-4 combines with J gene TRBJ2-3; 7 nucleotides line up with TRBD2. The length of the CDR3 is 19 residues. V shed 4 bases, J shed 1 base, and the junction held 18 bases outside the gene matches. Looked up from germline, CDR1 is SGHNT and CDR2 is YYREEE (reference sequence). The CDR3 sequence: CASSPPGPPAGAGTDTQYF. CDR3 bases: TGTGCCAGCAGCCCCCCCGGGCCCCCGGCGGGAGCGGGCACAGATACGCAGTATTTT.

The gene calls are TRBV28 and TRBJ2-1, with unresolved D. The CDR3 spans 17 residues. Germline lookup yields CDR1 MDHEN and CDR2 SYDVKM. Trimming took off 3 bases at V and 8 bases at J, with 23 bases between the two ends. The CDR3 DNA follows: TGTGCCAGCAGTTTGGGTAGTATTGGTTTACAGTGCGATGAGCAGTTCTTC. This encodes CASSLGSIGLQCDEQFF.

V is TRBV12-3 or TRBV12-4 and J is TRBJ1-2; D is unresolved. This CDR3 region has 14 residues. Trimming took off 5 bases at V and 4 bases at J, with 14 bases between the two ends. CDR3: CASSPTLGPYGYTF. The CDR3 DNA follows: TGTGCCAGCAGTCCGACTCTGGGCCCCTATGGCTACACCTTC.

This clonotype was counted between two and nine times. The chain carries TRBV5-6 and TRBJ2-2, with D perhaps TRBD1 (5 bases). Trimming took off 4 bases at V and 11 bases at J, with 9 bases between the two ends. Germline V gene lookup returns CDR1 SGHDT and CDR2 YYEEEE. CDR3 length equals 11 residues. CDR3 bases: TGTGCCAGCAGCGTACAGGATGAGCTGTTTTTT. This translates into CASSVQDELFF.

V usage is TRBV20-1 and J usage is TRBJ2-7; D perhaps matches TRBD1 (5 bases). Between the trimmed V and J ends, which lost 7 bases and 3 bases, there was a span of 10 bases. Germline V gives CDR1 DFQATT, CDR2 SNEGSKA (reference sequence). The CDR3 is 11 amino acids. The CDR3: CSVQGGYEQYF. CDR3 coding DNA: TGCAGTGTTCAGGGTGGCTACGAGCAGTACTTC.

V and J are TRBV15 and TRBJ1-1; D remains ambiguous. Per the germline V gene, CDR1 is LNHNV and CDR2 is YYDKDF (reference sequence). V lost 5 bases, J lost 0 bases, and 10 bases lay in between. The CDR3 has 14 residues. CDR3 sequence: CATSGFSLNTEAFF. For the CDR3, the DNA is TGTGCCACCAGCGGATTCTCGCTGAACACTGAAGCTTTCTTT.

This clonotype was counted between two and nine times. The rearrangement joins TRBV5-1 to TRBJ2-3; 14 bases agree with TRBD2. CDR3 length: 18 amino acids. J lost 0 bases, V lost 4 bases, and 7 bases had no gene match. CDR1 and CDR2 (germline): SGHRS, YFSETQ. The CDR3 DNA sequence: TGCGCCAGCAGCCCAGGACTAGCGGGGGGACTAAGCACAGATACGCAGTATTTT. Its protein is CASSPGLAGGLSTDTQYF.

This clonotype was found a few times. The chain links TRBV7-2 to TRBJ1-1; tentatively, D is TRBD1 (5 bases). The germline CDR1 and CDR2 sequences are SGHTA and FQGNSA. The V and J ends lost 0 bases and 1 base respectively, with 9 bases between them. The CDR3 runs 15 residues. This chain's CDR3 is CASSLATGPNTEAFF. CDR3 DNA sequence: TGTGCCAGCAGCTTAGCCACAGGTCCGAACACTGAAGCTTTCTTT.

This clonotype appeared a few times. This chain connects TRBV3-1 to TRBJ2-2; D is uncertain. CDR1 LGHDT and CDR2 YNNKEL come from the germline V gene (reference sequence). Between the trimmed V and J ends, which lost 0 bases and 2 bases, there was a span of 7 bases. The CDR3 has 15 residues. The DNA for the CDR3 is TGTGCCAGCAGCCAAGATCTCGCCAACACCGGGGAGCTGTTTTTT. Amino acids: CASSQDLANTGELFF.

The chain is built from TRBV20-1 and TRBJ2-3; TRBD2 aligns across 12 bases. V shed 7 bases and J 5 bases; nucleotides not matched to a gene: 10. The CDR3 is made up of 15 amino acids. CDR1 is DFQATT and CDR2 is SNEGSKA in the germline V gene (reference sequence). CDR3: CSGRLAGGRGDTQYF. The DNA of the CDR3 is TGCAGTGGGAGGCTAGCGGGAGGGCGTGGAGATACGCAGTATTTT.

This clonotype has at least ten counts. The genes are TRBV5-4 and TRBJ2-1; maybe TRBD2 (6 bases). Germline V gene lookup returns CDR1 SGHNT and CDR2 YYREEE (reference sequence). The ends were cut back, 2 bases at V and 10 bases at J, with 16 bases in the middle. The CDR3 runs to 14 residues. The CDR3 nucleotides read TGTGCCAGCAGCTTCAGACTAGATGGAAAGGAGCAGTTCTTC. Protein: CASSFRLDGKEQFF.

The chain has TRBV12-3 or TRBV12-4 and TRBJ1-2, with D unresolved. The CDR3 covers 12 residues. V lost 1 base to trimming and J lost 4 bases, with 4 bases between them. CDR3 protein: CASSLDFYGYTF. CDR3 DNA: TGTGCCAGCAGTTTAGATTTCTATGGCTACACCTTC.

This chain links TRBV3-1 with TRBJ2-4; 8 positions agree with TRBD2. The V gene end was trimmed by 4 bases and the J gene end by 6 bases; junction bases not matched to a gene: 2. From germline, CDR1 is LGHDT and CDR2 YNNKEL (reference sequence). CDR3 size: 13 residues. The CDR3 nucleotides are TGTGCCAGCAGCCTTCGGGGGGGAAACATTCAGTACTTC. It translates to CASSLRGGNIQYF.

The gene calls are TRBV6-1 and TRBJ1-1, with D tentatively TRBD1 (5 bases). Per the germline V gene, CDR1 is MNHNS and CDR2 is SASEGT. Trimming left V 4 bases short and J 3 bases short, with 15 bases between. This CDR3 spans 15 amino acids. CDR3 DNA: TGTGCCAGCAGTGCCCGGGACGCCGGATACACTGAAGCTTTCTTT. It specifies CASSARDAGYTEAFF.

This clonotype was picked up a small number of times. The chain employs TRBV7-3 and TRBJ2-5; the D call may be TRBD1 or TRBD2 (6 bases each). Germline V gene lookup returns CDR1 SGHTA and CDR2 FQGTGA. Trimming removed 4 bases from V and 5 bases from J, with 11 bases in between. This CDR3 comprises 13 residues. The CDR3 DNA sequence: TGTGCCAGCAGCTCGGGGGCGGGGGAGACCCAGTACTTC. This translates into CASSSGAGETQYF.

V usage is TRBV11-1 and J usage is TRBJ1-6; D possibly corresponds to TRBD1 (5 bases). The ends were cut back, 5 bases at V and 9 bases at J, with 14 bases in the middle. The CDR3 is 14 residues long. Germline V CDR1 and CDR2: SGHAT, FQDESV (reference sequence). Here the CDR3 reads CASSAEQVGSPLHF. Written as DNA, the CDR3 is TGTGCCAGCAGCGCAGAACAGGTCGGTTCACCCCTCCACTTT.

The V gene is TRBV29-1, the J gene TRBJ2-2; 8 bases fit TRBD1. This CDR3 has 15 residues. V dropped 3 bases and J dropped 4; count of bases not matched to a gene: 7. In germline, CDR1 is SQVTM, CDR2 ANQGSEA. In nucleotides, the CDR3 is TGCAGCGTTGATGGTCAGGGGGCTGGCACCGGGGAGCTGTTTTTT. Residues: CSVDGQGAGTGELFF.

V usage is TRBV29-1 and J usage is TRBJ2-7, with a weak D call TRBD2 (6 bases). This CDR3 is built from 15 residues. Trimming pared 0 bases from V and 3 bases from J, leaving 15 bases between. The germline CDR1 and CDR2 sequences are SQVTM and ANQGSEA. The CDR3 sequence: CSVEDAEGIGYEQYF. The CDR3, as DNA: TGCAGCGTTGAAGATGCGGAGGGGATCGGCTACGAGCAGTACTTC.

V gene TRBV20-1 combines with J gene TRBJ1-2, with D possibly TRBD1 on 5 matching bases. Trimming shortened V by 5 bases and J by 0 bases, and 13 bases separated the two germline ends. The germline gives CDR1 DFQATT, CDR2 SNEGSKA (reference sequence). This CDR3 region has 14 residues. CDR3 coding DNA: TGCAGTGCTCCCGGGGCAACAGCTAACTATGGCTACACCTTC. The encoded protein is CSAPGATANYGYTF.

The chain joins TRBV4-1 to TRBJ2-1, with TRBD2 identical over 10 bases. The CDR3 loop spans 16 amino acids. The V segment lost 1 base and the J segment 7 bases; nucleotides outside the gene matches: 7. CDR1 is MGHRA, CDR2 YSYEKL, per germline. DNA for the CDR3: TGCGCCAGCAGCCAAGTGCGACTAGCGGGTATGAATGAGCAGTTCTTC. Translated, it gives CASSQVRLAGMNEQFF.

This rearrangement joins TRBV9 to TRBJ2-7; 8 bases agree with TRBD2. Losses at the gene ends were 1 base for V and 3 bases for J; bases not matched to a gene: 6. The CDR3 length is 15 residues. Germline assignment: CDR1 SGDLS and CDR2 YYNGEE. The CDR3 reads CASSVSSGVNYEQYF. The CDR3 region has the DNA TGTGCCAGCAGCGTAAGTAGCGGGGTTAACTACGAGCAGTACTTC.

This clonotype was picked up many times. This chain connects TRBV20-1 to TRBJ2-3; D is unresolved. CDR1 DFQATT and CDR2 SNEGSKA come from the germline V gene (reference sequence). V dropped 3 bases and J dropped 5 bases, with 24 bases sitting between them. The CDR3 has 17 residues. The CDR3 protein is CSASGGGVSRYGDTQYF. CDR3 DNA sequence: TGCAGTGCTAGCGGCGGTGGGGTATCCCGCTATGGAGATACGCAGTATTTT.

This clonotype has just a few counts. The J gene is TRBJ2-7, the V gene TRBV9; D is unresolved. The CDR3 has 13 residues. V was clipped by 4 bases and J by 1 base, with 9 bases between them. Germline loops: CDR1 SGDLS, CDR2 YYNGEE. The CDR3 spells CASSTDPSYEQYF. CDR3 DNA sequence: TGTGCCAGCAGCACAGACCCATCCTACGAGCAGTACTTC.

In this sample, this clonotype turned up many times. The chain joins TRBV6-6 to TRBJ2-1; the match to TRBD2 covers 7 bases. V gave up 4 bases and J gave up 7 bases; unmatched junction bases: 4. This CDR3 spans 13 amino acids. Looked up from germline, CDR1 is MNHNY and CDR2 is SVGAGI (reference sequence). The CDR3 nucleotides read TGTGCCAGCAGTTTCCTAGCGGCGAATGAGCAGTTCTTC. It is translated as CASSFLAANEQFF.

This clonotype occurred many times. The chain uses TRBV5-1 and TRBJ2-3, with 10 nucleotides matching TRBD2. V lost 4 bases to trimming and J lost 4 bases; unmatched junction nucleotides: 3. This CDR3 has 14 amino acids. The germline V gene encodes CDR1 SGHRS and CDR2 YFSETQ. This chain's CDR3 is CASSRLAGADTQYF. In DNA, the CDR3 is TGCGCCAGCAGCCGCCTAGCGGGAGCAGATACGCAGTATTTT.

The chain joins TRBV6-2 or TRBV6-3 to TRBJ1-2; D perhaps matches TRBD1 (6 bases). Germline CDR1 reads MNHEY; CDR2 reads SVGEGT. The CDR3 runs to 14 residues. V was cut by 5 bases and J by 2 bases, with 12 bases left in between. The CDR3 nucleotides read TGTGCCAGCAGTAACAACAGGGCCAACTATGGCTACACCTTC. Protein product: CASSNNRANYGYTF.